The text below deals with one T cell receptor beta chain. Antigen: not known. Assay used: immunoSEQ multiplex PCR; TCRdb lists only in-frame clones, some missing. The table lists about 130,000 clones, about 81% of them singletons. The sample originates from a study of PD-L1 blockade in urothelial cancer. Study-wide results and caveats: Clones that were tumor-associated expanded more in the blood of durable-benefit patients at 3 weeks.

The time point: pretreatment peripheral blood. The V end was cut by 0 bases, the J end by 3 bases, with 3 bases between. This CDR3 has 13 residues. The V gene's germline CDR1 is SGDLS and CDR2 YYNGEE. V and J are TRBV9 and TRBJ2-2; no reliable D call. The receptor's source is a man aged 50 to 60 with urothelial cancer. The input for sequencing was PBMCs, taken around atezolizumab (anti-PD-L1) treatment. The CDR3 loop is CASSVADTGELFF. The CDR3 DNA follows: TGTGCCAGCAGCGTAGCAGACACCGGGGAGCTGTTTTTT.